Below, 29 T cell receptor beta chains from the same sample are listed, as sequenced in a study of blood T cell repertoires in COVID-19. Libraries were prepared by immunoSEQ multiplex PCR; TCRdb keeps only in-frame clonotypes and omits some of them. Of 100,000 to 150,000 clones in the sample, 55% to 70% are singletons; the top ten hold 2% to 2.5%. Material: peripheral blood. The receptors were gathered from a woman between 65 and 79 years old with acute or convalescent COVID-19.

The V call is TRBV15, the J call TRBJ1-4; no clear D gene. Looked up from germline, CDR1 is LNHNV and CDR2 is YYDKDF (reference sequence). V was trimmed by 5 bases and J by 7 bases, leaving 17 bases between them. The CDR3 spans 15 residues. The CDR3 bases are TGTGCCACCAGCTATGGTGGTGCGGGGAGTGAAAAACTGTTTTTT. Its protein is CATSYGGAGSEKLFF. The full variable domain, with the rest looked up from reference TRBV15 and TRBJ1-4, is DAMVIQNPRYQVTQFGKPVTLSCSQTLNHNVMYWYQQKSSQAPKLLFHYYDKDFNNEADTPDNFQSRRPNTSFCFLDIRSPGLGDTAMYLCATSYGGAGSEKLFFGSGTQLSVL.

This clone has just one count. The chain employs TRBV29-1 and TRBJ1-4, with D possibly being TRBD1 (5 bases). The CDR3 has 13 residues. Trimming removed 4 bases from V and 5 bases from J, with 11 bases in between. Germline lookup yields CDR1 SQVTM and CDR2 ANQGSEA. The CDR3 region has the DNA TGCAGCGTTGGCAACAGGAGAAATGAAAAACTGTTTTTT. Protein: CSVGNRRNEKLFF.

A few counts support this clone. The rearrangement joins TRBV18 to TRBJ1-5; TRBD1 matches 7 bases. The CDR3 is made up of 15 amino acids. V lost 2 bases and J lost 3; bases outside the gene matches: 4. Germline CDR1 is KGHSH and CDR2 is LQKENI. CDR3 coding DNA: TGTGCCAGCTCACCAGGAGGGGGCTACAATCAGCCCCAGCATTTT. Amino acid sequence: CASSPGGGYNQPQHF.

This clone was seen only a few times. The V gene is TRBV7-9, the J gene TRBJ2-7, with TRBD2 identical over 11 bases. The CDR3 sequence is 19 residues long. The germline V gene has CDR1 SEHNR and CDR2 FQNEAQ (reference sequence). The ends lost 1 base at V and 3 bases at J; junction bases unmatched: 14. DNA of the CDR3: TGTGCCAGCAGCTTAGGGCGGCTAGCGGGGGGTCTCGGGGTCTACGAGCAGTACTTC. Protein: CASSLGRLAGGLGVYEQYF.

J is TRBJ2-7 and V is TRBV7-9, with D possibly matching TRBD1 (5 bases). Between the trimmed V and J ends, which lost 0 bases and 4 bases, there was a span of 10 bases. Germline V gene sequence: CDR1 SEHNR, CDR2 FQNEAQ (reference sequence). This CDR3 contains 14 residues. The CDR3 spells CASSLAPGWYEQYF. The CDR3 region has the DNA TGTGCCAGCAGCTTAGCCCCAGGGTGGTACGAGCAGTACTTC.

The chain is built from TRBV15 and TRBJ2-5; tentatively, D is TRBD2 (7 bases). CDR1 is LNHNV and CDR2 is YYDKDF in the germline V gene (reference sequence). The CDR3 spans 16 residues. The germline V and J ends were trimmed by 2 bases and 5 bases, with 18 bases remaining between them. CDR3 loop: CATSRRGGGRLETQYF. CDR3 sequence (DNA): TGTGCCACCAGCAGACGTGGGGGGGGGCGTCTCGAGACCCAGTACTTC.

The gene calls are TRBV11-2 and TRBJ1-1; 10 bases agree with TRBD1. This CDR3 is 14 amino acids long. The ends lost 5 bases at V and 12 bases at J; junction bases unmatched: 12. Germline CDR1 is SGHAT and CDR2 is FQNNGV. CDR3 in DNA: TGTGCCAGCAGCACTCGAGGGACAGGGGATATTTCTTTCTTT. This gives the protein CASSTRGTGDISFF.

This clone was counted between two and nine times. The chain joins TRBV10-2 to TRBJ1-1; perhaps TRBD1 as D (5 bases). V was shortened by 6 bases and J by 3 bases, with 17 bases between the two germline ends. Germline CDR1 WSHSY, CDR2 SAAADI. The CDR3 consists of 15 residues. The CDR3 region is CASRPDRRVYTEAFF. In DNA, the CDR3 is TGCGCCAGCAGACCTGACAGACGCGTCTACACTGAAGCTTTCTTT.

J is TRBJ1-1 and V is TRBV7-2, with TRBD1 matching 8 bases. Germline V gives CDR1 SGHTA, CDR2 FQGNSA. The CDR3 is 14 amino acids. After removal of 6 bases from V and 5 bases from J, the junction contained 8 bases not matched to a gene. The CDR3 DNA is TGTGCCAGCAGGCGGGACAGGAGGGTTACTGAAGCTTTCTTT. Residues: CASRRDRRVTEAFF.

The chain has TRBV3-1 (or the pseudogene TRBV3-2) and TRBJ2-1, with TRBD2 matching 10 bases. With 3 bases clipped from V and 7 bases from J, the junction kept 0 bases outside the gene matches. The CDR3 consists of 13 residues. Germline V gene lookup returns CDR1 LGHDT and CDR2 YNNKEL (reference sequence). CDR3 residues: CASSQGLANEQFF. CDR3 DNA sequence: TGTGCCAGCAGCCAGGGACTAGCGAATGAGCAGTTCTTC.

This clone has only a few counts. This chain joins TRBV7-9 and TRBJ2-7; 7 nucleotides align to TRBD2. V lost 5 bases to trimming and J lost 5 bases; unmatched junction nucleotides: 6. The CDR3 spans 13 residues. From germline, CDR1 is SEHNR and CDR2 FQNEAQ (reference sequence). CDR3 loop: CASSPSGIHEQYF. The CDR3 DNA is TGTGCCAGCAGCCCCAGCGGGATCCACGAGCAGTACTTC.

This chain uses TRBV29-1 with TRBJ1-1; 7 bases align to TRBD1. Germline loops: CDR1 SQVTM, CDR2 ANQGSEA. The junction had 7 bases not matched to a gene; V was cut back by 4 bases and J by 8 bases. The CDR3 loop spans 12 amino acids. The CDR3: CSVARRTGEAFF. DNA for the CDR3: TGCAGCGTTGCCCGGCGGACAGGCGAAGCTTTCTTT.

The CDR3 region has the DNA TGTGCCAGCAGCCCACCCGGGGGACGATCCTACAATGAGCAGTTCTTC. Encoded protein: CASSPPGGRSYNEQFF. The genes are TRBV3-1 (or the pseudogene TRBV3-2) and TRBJ2-1; D possibly corresponds to TRBD2 (6 bases). This CDR3 is built from 16 residues. Germline assignment: CDR1 LGHDT and CDR2 YNNKEL (reference sequence). V lost 4 bases and J lost 1, with 14 bases in between.

CDR3 nucleotide sequence: TGTGCCAGCAGCTTAGTGGGGGCGACTAGCACAGATACGCAGTATTTT. It translates to CASSLVGATSTDTQYF. The chain couples TRBV7-2 to TRBJ2-3; possible D gene TRBD1, 6 bases. The CDR3 sequence is 16 residues long. The germline V gene encodes CDR1 SGHTA and CDR2 FQGNSA. Trimming left V 1 base short and J 0 bases short, with 11 bases between.

The V gene is TRBV11-2, the J gene TRBJ2-7; 9 bases fit TRBD1. CDR1 and CDR2 from the germline V gene are SGHAT and FQNNGV. This CDR3 has 16 residues. V lost 1 base to trimming and J lost 3 bases; unmatched junction nucleotides: 7. DNA of the CDR3: TGTGCCAGCAGCTTAGTTCCGGGACAGGGAGTCTACGAGCAGTACTTC. As protein: CASSLVPGQGVYEQYF.

The V and J genes are TRBV9 and TRBJ2-3, with 9 bases aligning to TRBD2. V gave up 3 bases and J gave up 6 bases; unmatched junction bases: 8. The CDR3 has 15 amino acids. The V gene's germline CDR1 is SGDLS and CDR2 YYNGEE. CDR3 nucleotides: TGTGCCAGCAGCGCAAGCGGGAGGTTCGAGGATACGCAGTATTTT. It is translated as CASSASGRFEDTQYF.

This clone was detected once. The chain joins TRBV7-9 to TRBJ1-1; no firm D call. V was shortened by 1 base and J by 7 bases, with 7 bases between the two germline ends. The CDR3 length is 12 residues. The germline V gene encodes CDR1 SEHNR and CDR2 FQNEAQ (reference sequence). In DNA form, the CDR3 reads TGTGCCAGCAGCTTAGAAACAATTGAAGCTTTCTTT. Encoded protein: CASSLETIEAFF. Drawing the rest from reference TRBV7-9 and TRBJ1-1, the complete variable domain is DTGVSQNPRHKITKRGQNVTFRCDPISEHNRLYWYRQTLGQGPEFLTYFQNEAQLEKSRLLSDRFSAERPKGSFSTLEIQRTEQGDSAMYLCASSLETIEAFFGQGTRLTVV.

This clone has only one observation. The chain uses TRBV5-6 and TRBJ2-5, with 8 bases fitting TRBD1. Unmatched junction bases numbered 2, after V lost 0 bases and J lost 1 base. There are 15 residues in the CDR3. CDR1 is SGHDT, CDR2 YYEEEE, per germline. The CDR3 spells CASSLATGVQETQYF. The DNA of the CDR3 is TGTGCCAGCAGCTTGGCGACAGGGGTCCAAGAGACCCAGTACTTC.

This sequence joins TRBV7-2 and TRBJ1-2, with a possible D match to TRBD1 (6 bases). This CDR3 spans 13 amino acids. Germline CDR1 and CDR2: SGHTA and FQGNSA. V gave up 1 base and J gave up 4 bases, with 7 bases separating them. The CDR3 bases are TGTGCCAGCAGCTTAGGGACAGTCTATGGCTACACCTTC. Its protein product is CASSLGTVYGYTF.

The rearrangement joins TRBV7-2 to TRBJ2-7, with D unresolved. The V gene's germline CDR1 is SGHTA and CDR2 FQGNSA. The V end lost 0 bases, the J end lost 3 bases, and 6 bases lay between the germline ends. The CDR3 has 13 residues. Written as DNA, the CDR3 is TGTGCCAGCAGCTTAGCGCAGAACTACGAGCAGTACTTC. It is translated as CASSLAQNYEQYF.

The CDR3 protein is CASSSLGGVGSPLHF. The CDR3 DNA is TGTGCCAGCAGTTCCCTAGGGGGGGTTGGGTCACCCCTCCACTTT. This rearrangement joins TRBV27 to TRBJ1-6; D perhaps matches TRBD1 (6 bases). Germline V gives CDR1 MNHEY, CDR2 SMNVEV (reference sequence). This CDR3 has 15 amino acids. V was trimmed by 4 bases and J by 10 bases, leaving 17 bases between them.

This sequence joins TRBV10-1 and TRBJ2-1, with D hard to call. Trimming stripped 0 bases from V and 8 bases from J, with 11 bases between. Germline assignment: CDR1 WNHNN and CDR2 SYGVQD (reference sequence). This CDR3 is built from 14 residues. CDR3 nucleotide sequence: TGCGCCAGCAGTGAGTCAAGGAGAGAGGATGAGCAGTTCTTC. It yields the protein CASSESRREDEQFF.

The CDR3 coding sequence is TGTGCCAGCAGTGGTACCGCGGGAGGGCCAACGGATACGCAGTATTTT. The encoded protein is CASSGTAGGPTDTQYF. V gene TRBV6-1 combines with J gene TRBJ2-3, with 9 bases lining up with TRBD2. Germline CDR1 is MNHNS and CDR2 is SASEGT. CDR3 length equals 16 residues. V shed 4 bases, J shed 6 bases, and the junction held 11 bases outside the gene matches.

The rearrangement uses TRBV5-1 and TRBJ2-2, with 9 positions matching TRBD2. The CDR3 is 18 amino acids. Germline V gene sequence: CDR1 SGHRS, CDR2 YFSETQ. The V segment lost 0 bases and the J segment 0 bases; nucleotides outside the gene matches: 6. In DNA, the CDR3 is TGCGCCAGCAGCTTGGCGTTGCGGGGGGGCTCGAACACCGGGGAGCTGTTTTTT. Residues: CASSLALRGGSNTGELFF.

The chain combines TRBV24-1 with TRBJ1-4; perhaps TRBD1 as D (5 bases). CDR1 is KGHDR, CDR2 SFDVKD, per germline. The CDR3 has 12 amino acids. V gave up 6 bases and J gave up 10 bases, with 11 bases separating them. The CDR3 coding sequence is TGTGCCACCAGTACGGGGGGGGGAAAACTGTTTTTT. Its protein product is CATSTGGGKLFF.

A single count supports this clone. J is TRBJ2-7 and V is TRBV7-2, with 9 bases lining up with TRBD1. Per germline, CDR1 SGHTA and CDR2 FQGNSA. V shed 3 bases and J 6 bases; nucleotides not matched to a gene: 9. This CDR3 has 15 residues. The CDR3 is CASSFAGTGRGEQYF. As DNA, the CDR3 is TGTGCCAGCAGCTTCGCCGGGACAGGGAGAGGCGAGCAGTACTTC.

The V call is TRBV6-1, the J call TRBJ1-6, with D possibly being TRBD1 (6 bases). The CDR3 extends over 15 amino acids. Germline CDR1 reads MNHNS; CDR2 reads SASEGT. V lost 3 bases and J 9 bases, leaving 15 bases between the germline ends. The CDR3: CASSDPPGAFSPLHF. CDR3 nucleotides: TGTGCCAGCAGTGATCCGCCAGGGGCTTTTTCACCCCTCCACTTT.

As concerns this clone: Distinct nucleotide sequences in the sample also encode this CDR3. The V gene is TRBV5-1, the J gene TRBJ2-7; D possibly corresponds to TRBD1 (5 bases). Germline CDR1 reads SGHRS; CDR2 reads YFSETQ. V lost 0 bases and J lost 0, with 7 bases in between. The CDR3 contains 14 residues. The CDR3: CASSLGDSSYEQYF. CDR3 DNA sequence: TGCGCCAGCAGCTTGGGAGACAGCTCCTACGAGCAGTACTTC.

The J gene is TRBJ2-5, the V gene TRBV7-2; 11 positions match TRBD2. Germline trimming cut 5 bases from V and 4 bases from J; bases unmatched to any gene: 9. Germline assignment: CDR1 SGHTA and CDR2 FQGNSA. CDR3 size: 16 residues. CDR3 sequence: CASSPLLAGVGETQYF. Here the CDR3 DNA reads TGTGCCAGCAGCCCTTTACTAGCGGGGGTGGGAGAGACCCAGTACTTC.